These 28 T cell receptor beta chains share one sample of origin, sequenced in a study of blood T cells in healthy people across ages. Using a J-beta primer mix together with a sample-barcoded 5' primer, a second PCR was run for 7 to 11 cycles. One entry per CDR3 protein, called by TCRdb with MiXCR from the 5' RACE reads. The table records 1,500,000 or so distinct CDR3 sequences, almost 60% of them present only once. Sequenced sample: blood. Every receptor here comes from a young man in good health.

The chain joins TRBV6-5 to TRBJ2-3; D possibly uses TRBD1 or TRBD2 (5 bases each). The CDR3 is made up of 17 amino acids. CDR1 and CDR2 (germline): MNHEY, SVGAGI. The germline V and J ends were trimmed by 3 bases and 0 bases, with 16 bases remaining between them. CDR3 sequence: CASSYNPTGRSTDTQYF. CDR3 bases: TGTGCCAGCAGTTATAACCCCACGGGACGGAGCACAGATACGCAGTATTTT.

The chain joins TRBV20-1 to TRBJ1-6; 8 bases are a match to TRBD1. The CDR3 consists of 13 residues. Germline trimming cut 4 bases from V and 6 bases from J; bases unmatched to any gene: 2. CDR1 is DFQATT and CDR2 is SNEGSKA in the germline V gene (reference sequence). The CDR3 is CSAKDRGNSPLHF. The CDR3 nucleotides read TGCAGTGCTAAAGACAGGGGTAATTCACCCCTCCACTTT.

This chain links TRBV7-2 with TRBJ2-7; no definite D call. There are 16 residues in the CDR3. The ends were cut back, 1 base at V and 0 bases at J, with 13 bases in the middle. Germline-derived CDR1 and CDR2 are SGHTA and FQGNSA. The chain's CDR3 is CASSLEGQSHSYEQYF. In DNA form, the CDR3 reads TGTGCCAGCAGCTTAGAAGGGCAGTCTCACTCCTACGAGCAGTACTTC.

J is TRBJ1-5 and V is TRBV5-8; tentatively, D is TRBD1 (6 bases). This CDR3 comprises 15 residues. V was pared by 3 bases and J by 5 bases, with 15 bases between. In germline, CDR1 is SGHTS, CDR2 YDEGEE. The CDR3 DNA reads TGTGCCAGCAGCTACGGGGACGGGGGGCATCAGCCCCAGCATTTT. It is translated as CASSYGDGGHQPQHF.

J is TRBJ2-2 and V is TRBV27, with D unresolved. CDR1 and CDR2 (germline): MNHEY, SMNVEV (reference sequence). V was trimmed by 9 bases and J by 4 bases, leaving 15 bases between them. This CDR3 contains 14 residues. The CDR3 loop is CASPPGPLTGELFF. CDR3 coding DNA: TGTGCCAGTCCTCCGGGCCCCCTCACCGGGGAGCTGTTTTTT.

The gene calls are TRBV6-6 and TRBJ2-5, with TRBD1 matching over 10 bases. J was trimmed by 7 bases and V by 2 bases; bases with no gene match: 7. Germline-derived CDR1 and CDR2 are MNHNY and SVGAGI (reference sequence). CDR3 length: 15 residues. The CDR3 sequence is CASSYATGGSGTQYF. The DNA for the CDR3 is TGTGCCAGCAGTTACGCGACAGGGGGCTCGGGGACCCAGTACTTC.

CDR3 amino acids: CASSQALADWGETQYF. The CDR3, as DNA: TGTGCCAGCAGCCAAGCCCTCGCGGATTGGGGAGAGACCCAGTACTTC. The chain links TRBV3-1 to TRBJ2-5; the D is unclear. With 1 base removed from V and 4 bases from J, the gap between germline ends came to 16 bases. Germline V gene data show CDR1 as LGHDT and CDR2 as YNNKEL (reference sequence). This CDR3 is built from 16 residues.

The V call is TRBV2, the J call TRBJ2-1; perhaps TRBD2 as D (7 bases). This CDR3 contains 16 residues. Germline V gives CDR1 SNHLY, CDR2 FYNNEI. V was pared by 4 bases and J by 3 bases, with 16 bases between. CDR3 sequence: CASSAGRGGVYNEQFF. CDR3 DNA sequence: TGTGCCAGCAGTGCGGGAAGGGGGGGGGTCTACAATGAGCAGTTCTTC.

This chain uses TRBV25-1 with TRBJ2-2; 8 nucleotides match TRBD1. The V gene's germline CDR1 is MGHDK and CDR2 SYGVNS. Trimming cost V 9 bases and J 6 bases; bases outside gene matches: 12. This CDR3 is built from 15 residues. CDR3 amino acids: CASRADRGRAGELFF. The CDR3 coding sequence is TGTGCCAGTCGAGCCGACAGGGGCCGGGCCGGGGAGCTGTTTTTT.

The chain uses TRBV11-2 and TRBJ2-7, with D uncertain. Per germline, CDR1 SGHAT and CDR2 FQNNGV. This CDR3 is built from 14 residues. Between the trimmed V and J ends, which lost 5 bases and 3 bases, there was a span of 14 bases. CDR3 sequence (DNA): TGTGCCAGCAGCCCCTCGAGGATCCGCTACGAGCAGTACTTC. Protein: CASSPSRIRYEQYF.

This chain uses TRBV6-5 with TRBJ2-6; D not certain. The CDR3 length is 13 residues. Germline V gene data show CDR1 as MNHEY and CDR2 as SVGAGI. V lost 0 bases, J lost 15 bases, and 12 bases lay in between. CDR3 amino acids: CASSYSSGSDLTF. The CDR3 DNA sequence: TGTGCCAGCAGTTACTCCTCCGGGTCCGACCTGACTTTC.

The chain is built from TRBV20-1 and TRBJ2-1; D gene uncertain. The germline CDR1 and CDR2 sequences are DFQATT and SNEGSKA (reference sequence). Trimming took 3 bases from V and 0 from J, leaving 9 bases between them. This CDR3 contains 14 residues. This CDR3 is CSASSTSSYNEQFF. The CDR3 DNA is TGCAGTGCTAGTTCGACGAGCTCCTACAATGAGCAGTTCTTC.

This clonotype was detected only a few times. The genes are TRBV29-1 and TRBJ1-1; D remains unclear. Trimming cost V 4 bases and J 0 bases, with 6 bases left between them. Germline CDR1 is SQVTM and CDR2 is ANQGSEA. The CDR3 has 12 residues. The CDR3, as DNA: TGCAGCGTTGCCCGCGTGAACACTGAAGCTTTCTTT. Its protein is CSVARVNTEAFF.

This clonotype was picked up a small number of times. The rearrangement links TRBV5-1 to TRBJ1-1; D is uncertain. Germline V gene data show CDR1 as SGHRS and CDR2 as YFSETQ. The CDR3 totals 15 residues. The V end was cut by 0 bases, the J end by 5 bases, with 14 bases between. The CDR3 region has the DNA TGCGCCAGCAGCTTGGAACGGCCCCTAGGGACTGAAGCTTTCTTT. Protein product: CASSLERPLGTEAFF.

This chain links TRBV7-9 with TRBJ1-4; possibly TRBD1 for D (5 bases). This CDR3 contains 13 residues. Trimming removed 5 bases at V and 8 bases at J, with 12 bases between. In germline, CDR1 is SEHNR, CDR2 FQNEAQ (reference sequence). This CDR3 is CASSPGAQEKLFF. CDR3 DNA: TGTGCCAGCAGCCCCGGGGCTCAAGAAAAACTGTTTTTT.

This clonotype was seen more than once but under ten times. The CDR3 loop is CASSQEYQETQYF. For the CDR3, the DNA is TGCGCCAGCAGCCAAGAATACCAAGAGACCCAGTACTTC. The rearrangement joins TRBV4-1 to TRBJ2-5; D unresolved. With 0 bases removed from V and 0 bases from J, the gap between germline ends came to 2 bases. The germline gives CDR1 MGHRA, CDR2 YSYEKL. The length of the CDR3 is 13 residues.

This clonotype appeared a single time. This chain joins TRBV29-1 and TRBJ2-5, with D perhaps matching TRBD1 (6 bases). CDR1 is SQVTM and CDR2 is ANQGSEA in the germline V gene. V was cut by 5 bases and J by 11 bases, with 18 bases left in between. The length of the CDR3 is 12 residues. The CDR3 region has the DNA TGCAGCGTTTCCGACAGGCTCAATGAGCAGTACTTC. The encoded protein is CSVSDRLNEQYF.

This chain joins TRBV7-2 and TRBJ2-1; either TRBD1 or TRBD2 may supply D (6 bases each). The J call may be wrong; the DNA end is better matched by TRBJ2-7. The CDR3 is 15 residues long. Germline lookup yields CDR1 SGHTA and CDR2 FQGNSA. CDR3 residues: CASSRRGTPYNEQYF. The CDR3 DNA follows: TGTGCCAGCAGCCGTCGGGGGACACCCTACAATGAGCAGTACTTC.

As concerns this clonotype: Compared with germline, one end of the junction differs, possibly owing to a read error. The chain joins TRBV7-2 to TRBJ2-3, with 8 bases that match TRBD2. The CDR3 spans 17 residues. Germline assignment: CDR1 SGHTA and CDR2 FQGNSA. CDR3 nucleotide sequence: TGTGCCTGCAGTCAAGCGGGTAGCGGGACACGCACAGATACGCAGTATTTT. As protein: CACSQAGSGTRTDTQYF.

This clonotype was counted only a few times. V usage is TRBV20-1 and J usage is TRBJ2-7; the D is unclear. Germline CDR1 reads DFQATT; CDR2 reads SNEGSKA (reference sequence). CDR3 size: 13 residues. Deletions cut 3 bases from V and 2 bases from J, with 11 bases between. The CDR3 reads CSASNPLTYEQYF. The CDR3 nucleotides are TGCAGTGCTAGTAACCCCCTTACCTACGAGCAGTACTTC.

The CDR3: CASSAGGSANYGYTF. The CDR3, as DNA: TGTGCCAGCAGCGCCGGGGGATCAGCTAACTATGGCTACACCTTC. The chain recombines TRBV9 with TRBJ1-2; TRBD1 is a possible D gene (5 bases). Trimming left V 3 bases short and J 0 bases short, with 12 bases between. In germline, CDR1 is SGDLS, CDR2 YYNGEE. The length of the CDR3 is 15 residues.

The gene calls are TRBV7-9 and TRBJ2-5; 7 nucleotides agree with TRBD2. The DNA end is a closer match to TRBJ2-7, so the J assignment may be wrong. Germline CDR1 SEHNR, CDR2 FQNEAQ (reference sequence). This CDR3 region has 13 residues. The CDR3 here is CASSFNAGAEQYF. The CDR3 DNA sequence: TGTGCCAGCAGCTTTAACGCGGGAGCCGAGCAGTACTTC.

This clonotype occurred a few times. The V call is TRBV20-1, the J call TRBJ2-3, with 12 bases lining up with TRBD2. V shed 1 base, J shed 6 bases, and the junction held 5 bases outside the gene matches. The germline gives CDR1 DFQATT, CDR2 SNEGSKA (reference sequence). The CDR3 runs to 15 residues. The CDR3: CSARGTSGEVDTQYF. DNA of the CDR3: TGCAGTGCTAGAGGGACTAGCGGGGAAGTGGATACGCAGTATTTT.

The chain has TRBV27 and TRBJ1-6; 7 bases line up with TRBD1. The CDR3 is 15 amino acids. V lost 5 bases, J lost 11 bases, and 12 bases stayed unmatched. Germline-derived CDR1 and CDR2 are MNHEY and SMNVEV (reference sequence). In nucleotides, the CDR3 is TGTGCCAGCAGTCCACGGGGCAGGGGGTCCCCACCCCTCCACTTT. Translated, it gives CASSPRGRGSPPLHF.

The chain carries TRBV12-3 or TRBV12-4 and TRBJ2-6, with D maybe TRBD1 (6 bases). The CDR3 length is 15 residues. Between the trimmed V and J ends, which lost 6 bases and 0 bases, there was a span of 9 bases. CDR3 in DNA: TGTGCCAGCAGGAGACAGGCCTCTGGGGCCAACGTCCTGACTTTC. It specifies CASRRQASGANVLTF.

The rearrangement uses TRBV4-2 and TRBJ2-7, with 8 bases fitting TRBD2. From germline, CDR1 is LGHNA and CDR2 YNFKEQ. V was clipped by 1 base and J by 2 bases; unmatched bases: 7. The CDR3 has 16 residues. As DNA, the CDR3 is TGTGCCAGCAGCCAAGTCGGGGCGGGAGGCGCCTACGAGCAGTACTTC. Amino acids: CASSQVGAGGAYEQYF.

This clonotype has just a few counts. The chain recombines TRBV4-1 with TRBJ2-1, with D tentatively TRBD1 (5 bases). This CDR3 has 12 residues. Germline V lookup: CDR1 MGHRA, CDR2 YSYEKL. V lost 4 bases and J 9 bases, leaving 10 bases between the germline ends. DNA for the CDR3: TGCGCCAGCAGCCTCCAAGGGGCTGAGCAGTTCTTC. It translates to CASSLQGAEQFF.

The gene calls are TRBV6-5 and TRBJ2-1, with 13 nucleotides matching TRBD2. Trimming at V came to 2 bases and at J to 9 bases, leaving 10 bases not matched to a gene. The CDR3 consists of 17 residues. Looked up from germline, CDR1 is MNHEY and CDR2 is SVGAGI. The CDR3 sequence is CASSYPRTSGSGGEQFF. CDR3 sequence (DNA): TGTGCCAGCAGTTACCCGAGGACTAGCGGGAGCGGGGGTGAGCAGTTCTTC.